These 21 T cell receptor beta chains came from one sample sequenced in a study of cytotoxic CD8 clonotypes in ibrutinib-treated CLL. Profiling relied on immunoSEQ multiplex PCR, and the TCRdb table lists in-frame clones only, not all of them. The sample contains about 130,000 clones, around 80% of which appear only once. This specimen was PBMCs, taken after 12 months of ibrutinib treatment. These receptors all come from a human donor with chronic lymphocytic leukemia.

The CDR3 sequence is CASSVRPDTQYF. CDR3 sequence (DNA): TGTGCCAGCAGTGTTCGGCCAGATACGCAGTATTTT. This chain uses TRBV2 with TRBJ2-3; D not resolved. V lost 4 bases, J lost 4 bases, and 6 bases lay in between. CDR1 and CDR2 from the germline V gene are SNHLY and FYNNEI. This CDR3 region has 12 residues.

V and J are TRBV7-9 and TRBJ2-7; a possible D gene is TRBD1 (6 bases). The germline V gene has CDR1 SEHNR and CDR2 FQNEAQ (reference sequence). This CDR3 has 13 amino acids. Trimming cost V 3 bases and J 6 bases, with 12 bases left between them. The CDR3 DNA reads as TGTGCCAGCAGCTTGATTGGGGGCCGCGAGCAGTACTTC. As protein: CASSLIGGREQYF.

The chain is built from TRBV5-1 and TRBJ2-3, with D maybe TRBD1 (5 bases). Per germline, CDR1 SGHRS and CDR2 YFSETQ. V lost 5 bases and J lost 3, with 10 bases in between. The CDR3 length is 13 residues. CDR3 sequence reads: CASSFQGTDTQYF. The DNA of the CDR3 is TGCGCCAGCAGTTTCCAGGGAACAGATACGCAGTATTTT.

The CDR3, as DNA: TGTGCCAGCAGTTACTCGGAGCTAGGGCGCTGGAGGGCCAAACAGGGAGCCTACGAGCAGTACTTC. This sequence encodes CASSYSELGRWRAKQGAYEQYF. This sequence joins TRBV6-7 and TRBJ2-7, with D possibly called TRBD1 or TRBD2 (6 bases each). TRBV6-7 is flagged as an ORF with uncertain function. Trimming took off 0 bases at V and 2 bases at J, with 32 bases between the two ends. CDR3 size: 22 residues.

The rearrangement joins TRBV11-3 to TRBJ2-1, with a weak D call TRBD2 (5 bases). Trimming removed 1 base at V and 5 bases at J, with 12 bases between. The CDR3 covers 15 residues. Germline V gene data show CDR1 as SGHNT and CDR2 as YENEEA. The CDR3 DNA is TGTGCCAGCAGCTTAGGAGCCCCGGGGAACAATGAGCAGTTCTTC. Its protein product is CASSLGAPGNNEQFF.

This chain joins TRBV7-2 and TRBJ2-2, with a possible D match to TRBD1 (6 bases). The germline V and J ends were trimmed by 5 bases and 4 bases, with 8 bases remaining between them. The CDR3 contains 13 residues. Germline CDR1 and CDR2: SGHTA and FQGNSA. CDR3 sequence: CASSLQGTGELFF. The CDR3 DNA sequence: TGTGCCAGCAGCCTACAGGGCACCGGGGAGCTGTTTTTT.

V gene TRBV19 combines with J gene TRBJ2-3; 15 positions match TRBD2. CDR3 length: 16 residues. Germline lookup yields CDR1 LNHDA and CDR2 SQIVND (reference sequence). The V segment lost 3 bases and the J segment 5 bases; nucleotides outside the gene matches: 3. The CDR3, as DNA: TGTGCCAGTAGTATGGGACTAGCGGGAGGTCGAGATACGCAGTATTTT. It translates to CASSMGLAGGRDTQYF.

This chain connects TRBV29-1 to TRBJ1-1; TRBD1 matches at 9 bases. Germline V CDR1 and CDR2: SQVTM, ANQGSEA. V shed 0 bases, J shed 2 bases, and the junction held 7 bases outside the gene matches. This CDR3 spans 16 amino acids. CDR3 in amino acids: CSVEDWRTGANTEAFF. The CDR3, as DNA: TGCAGCGTTGAAGATTGGCGGACAGGGGCAAACACTGAAGCTTTCTTT.

This clone occurred once. V is TRBV7-6 and J is TRBJ2-5, with TRBD1 identical over 9 bases. CDR1 and CDR2 from the germline V gene are SGHVS and FNYEAQ. V lost 5 bases to trimming and J lost 5 bases; unmatched junction nucleotides: 9. The CDR3 runs to 15 residues. The CDR3 region is CASSPGTGFMETQYF. The CDR3 DNA reads as TGTGCCAGCAGCCCCGGGACAGGGTTTATGGAGACCCAGTACTTC.

J is TRBJ1-5 and V is TRBV10-3; a weak D match, TRBD1 (6 bases). The germline V gene encodes CDR1 ENHRY and CDR2 SYGVKD. With 6 bases removed from V and 0 bases from J, the gap between germline ends came to 12 bases. This CDR3 region has 15 residues. The CDR3 DNA reads TGTGCCATCAGCGACCGACAGGATAGCAATCAGCCCCAGCATTTT. Encoded protein: CAISDRQDSNQPQHF.

This chain links TRBV5-1 with TRBJ2-1; tentatively, D is TRBD1 or TRBD2 (5 bases each). Trimming shortened V by 2 bases and J by 9 bases, and 18 bases separated the two germline ends. Germline V gives CDR1 SGHRS, CDR2 YFSETQ. The CDR3 has 15 amino acids. The CDR3 here is CASSLTGSDSIEQFF. In nucleotides, the CDR3 is TGCGCCAGCAGCTTAACGGGATCCGACAGCATTGAGCAGTTCTTC.

This clone was observed a handful of times. The chain links TRBV5-1 to TRBJ1-2; maybe TRBD1 (5 bases). Trimming took 4 bases from V and 1 from J, leaving 8 bases between them. Per germline, CDR1 SGHRS and CDR2 YFSETQ. The CDR3 totals 13 residues. The DNA of the CDR3 is TGCGCCAGCAGCGAGGGGTTTAACTATGGCTACACCTTC. It codes for CASSEGFNYGYTF.

The chain joins TRBV10-2 to TRBJ1-2; D gene unclear. Deletions cut 6 bases from V and 2 bases from J, with 13 bases between. This CDR3 has 14 amino acids. Germline assignment: CDR1 WSHSY and CDR2 SAAADI. The chain's CDR3 is CASRETLNNYGYTF. The CDR3 DNA reads as TGCGCCAGCAGGGAGACACTAAACAACTATGGCTACACCTTC.

This rearrangement joins TRBV6-6 to TRBJ1-5, with a possible D match to TRBD1 (6 bases). Germline CDR1 MNHNY, CDR2 SVGAGI (reference sequence). V lost 1 base and J lost 3, with 10 bases in between. CDR3 size: 15 residues. The DNA of the CDR3 is TGTGCCAGCAGTTACTTCGGACAGAACAATCAGCCCCAGCATTTT. Protein sequence: CASSYFGQNNQPQHF.

The gene calls are TRBV19 and TRBJ1-5, with D perhaps matching TRBD1 (6 bases). This CDR3 has 20 amino acids. Trimming took off 4 bases at V and 3 bases at J, with 28 bases between the two ends. Germline V gene sequence: CDR1 LNHDA, CDR2 SQIVND (reference sequence). Here the CDR3 reads CASSTNRYRDTYQDNQPQHF. In nucleotides, the CDR3 is TGTGCCAGTAGTACCAATAGGTACAGGGATACATATCAGGACAATCAGCCCCAGCATTTT.

The chain joins TRBV2 to TRBJ2-5; no definite D call. The CDR3 length is 13 residues. Trimming left V 8 bases short and J 1 base short, with 11 bases between. Looked up from germline, CDR1 is SNHLY and CDR2 is FYNNEI. CDR3 nucleotides: TGTGCCAGCGCCGGGCAGATCCAAGAGACCCAGTACTTC. Translating gives CASAGQIQETQYF.

This sequence joins TRBV27 and TRBJ2-7, with a tentative D call TRBD2 (6 bases). The CDR3 has 13 amino acids. Between the trimmed V and J ends, which lost 4 bases and 4 bases, there was a span of 11 bases. Germline-derived CDR1 and CDR2 are MNHEY and SMNVEV (reference sequence). As DNA, the CDR3 is TGTGCCAGCAGTTGGTCAGGGACTTACGAGCAGTACTTC. It codes for CASSWSGTYEQYF.

This clone was seen more than once but under ten times. J is TRBJ1-2 and V is TRBV23-1; TRBD1 agrees at 8 bases. TRBV23-1 qualifies as an ORF whose function is uncertain. Trimming took 0 bases from V and 5 from J; bases not matched to a gene: 14. This CDR3 comprises 18 residues. The CDR3 coding sequence is TGCGCCAGCAGTCAATCTTACGGGACAGGAGAGCCCCTTTATGGCTACACCTTC. As protein: CASSQSYGTGEPLYGYTF.

V is TRBV5-4 and J is TRBJ2-7; D is uncertain. This CDR3 comprises 13 residues. Germline assignment: CDR1 SGHNT and CDR2 YYREEE (reference sequence). Trimming stripped 2 bases from V and 3 bases from J, with 9 bases between. CDR3 region: CASSFNRNYEQYF. CDR3 nucleotides: TGTGCCAGCAGCTTTAATCGGAACTACGAGCAGTACTTC.

Only one count was recorded for this clone. The V and J genes are TRBV13 and TRBJ1-5; D is ambiguous. The V gene lost 3 bases and the J gene lost 4 bases, with 4 bases spanning the gap. The germline V gene encodes CDR1 PRHDT and CDR2 FYEKMQ (reference sequence). The CDR3 runs to 12 residues. CDR3 sequence (DNA): TGTGCCAGCAGCTTTTGGAATCAGCCCCAGCATTTT. Encoded protein: CASSFWNQPQHF. Complete variable domain (other parts from reference TRBV13 and TRBJ1-5): AAGVIQSPRHLIKEKRETATLKCYPIPRHDTVYWYQQGPGQDPQFLISFYEKMQSDKGSIPDRFSAQQFSDYHSELNMSSLELGDSALYFCASSFWNQPQHFGDGTRLSIL.

The chain employs TRBV5-1 and TRBJ2-1; 11 positions match TRBD2. The V segment lost 1 base and the J segment 8 bases; nucleotides outside the gene matches: 5. Germline V gives CDR1 SGHRS, CDR2 YFSETQ. This CDR3 is 15 amino acids long. The CDR3 DNA follows: TGCGCCAGCAGCTTGTTTCTAGCGGGAGGAGATGAGCAGTTCTTC. This translates into CASSLFLAGGDEQFF.